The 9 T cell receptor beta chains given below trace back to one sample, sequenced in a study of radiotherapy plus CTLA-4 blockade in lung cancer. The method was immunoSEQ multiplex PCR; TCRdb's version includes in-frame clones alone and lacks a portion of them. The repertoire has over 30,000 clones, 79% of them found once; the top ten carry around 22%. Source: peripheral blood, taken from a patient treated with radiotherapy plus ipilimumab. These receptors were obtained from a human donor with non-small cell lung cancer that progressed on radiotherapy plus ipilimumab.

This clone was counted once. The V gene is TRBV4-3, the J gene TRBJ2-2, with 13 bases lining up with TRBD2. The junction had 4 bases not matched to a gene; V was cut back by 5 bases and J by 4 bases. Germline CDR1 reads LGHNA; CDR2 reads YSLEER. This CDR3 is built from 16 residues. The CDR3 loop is CASSRLAGGGTGELFF. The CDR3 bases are TGCGCCAGCAGCAGACTAGCGGGGGGCGGCACCGGGGAGCTGTTTTTT.

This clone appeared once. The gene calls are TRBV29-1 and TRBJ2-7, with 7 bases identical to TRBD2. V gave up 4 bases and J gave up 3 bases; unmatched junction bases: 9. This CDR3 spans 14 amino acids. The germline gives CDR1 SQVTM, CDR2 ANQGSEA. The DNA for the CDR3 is TGCAGCGTTGTTTGGGCAGGGAGGGACTACGAGCAGTACTTC. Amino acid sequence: CSVVWAGRDYEQYF.

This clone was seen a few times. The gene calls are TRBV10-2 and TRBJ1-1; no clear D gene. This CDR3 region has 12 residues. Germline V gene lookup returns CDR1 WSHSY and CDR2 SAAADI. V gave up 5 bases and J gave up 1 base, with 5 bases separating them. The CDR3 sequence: CASSSGNTEAFF. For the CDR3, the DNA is TGCGCCAGCAGTTCAGGGAACACTGAAGCTTTCTTT.

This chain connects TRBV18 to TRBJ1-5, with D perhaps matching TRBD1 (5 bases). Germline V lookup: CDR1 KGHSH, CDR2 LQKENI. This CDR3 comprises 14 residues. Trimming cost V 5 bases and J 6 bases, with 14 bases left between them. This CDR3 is CASSIQGSTQPQHF. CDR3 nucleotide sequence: TGTGCCAGCTCAATTCAGGGTTCTACTCAGCCCCAGCATTTT.

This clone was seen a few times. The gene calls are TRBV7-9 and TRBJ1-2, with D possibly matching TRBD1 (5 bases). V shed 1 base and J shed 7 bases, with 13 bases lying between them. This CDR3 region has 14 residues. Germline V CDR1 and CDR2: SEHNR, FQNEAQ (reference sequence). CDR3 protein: CASSLGGEGVGYTF. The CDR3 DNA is TGTGCCAGCAGCTTAGGAGGGGAGGGCGTTGGCTACACCTTC.

CDR3 in amino acids: CASSGGTGTGVAKNIQYF. In DNA form, the CDR3 reads TGTGCCAGCAGTGGCGGGACAGGGACGGGGGTAGCCAAAAACATTCAGTACTTC. The V gene is TRBV6-1, the J gene TRBJ2-4; 9 bases fit TRBD1. Germline V lookup: CDR1 MNHNS, CDR2 SASEGT. Trimming removed 4 bases from V and 0 bases from J; junction bases left unmatched: 10. This CDR3 has 18 residues.

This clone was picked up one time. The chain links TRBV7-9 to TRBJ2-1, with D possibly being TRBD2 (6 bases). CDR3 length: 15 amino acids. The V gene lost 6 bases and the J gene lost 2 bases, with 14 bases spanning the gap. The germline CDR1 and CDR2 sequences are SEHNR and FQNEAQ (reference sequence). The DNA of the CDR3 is TGTGCCAGCAGGGCCCCGGGAGCCCCCTACAATGAGCAGTTCTTC. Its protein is CASRAPGAPYNEQFF. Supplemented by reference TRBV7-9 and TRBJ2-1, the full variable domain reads DTGVSQNPRHKITKRGQNVTFRCDPISEHNRLYWYRQTLGQGPEFLTYFQNEAQLEKSRLLSDRFSAERPKGSFSTLEIQRTEQGDSAMYLCASRAPGAPYNEQFFGPGTRLTVL.

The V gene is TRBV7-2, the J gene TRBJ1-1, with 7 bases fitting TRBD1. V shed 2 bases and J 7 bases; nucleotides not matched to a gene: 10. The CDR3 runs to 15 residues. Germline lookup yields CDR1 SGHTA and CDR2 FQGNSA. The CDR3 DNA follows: TGTGCCAGCAGCTTAAGACAGGGTGGGTCAAGTGAAGCTTTCTTT. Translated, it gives CASSLRQGGSSEAFF.

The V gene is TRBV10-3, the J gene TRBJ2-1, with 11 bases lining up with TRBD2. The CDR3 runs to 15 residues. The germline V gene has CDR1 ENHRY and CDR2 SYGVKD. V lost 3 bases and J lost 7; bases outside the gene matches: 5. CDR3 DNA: TGTGCCATCAGTGATGTAGCGGGGGGGATTAATGAGCAGTTCTTC. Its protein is CAISDVAGGINEQFF.